The text below deals with one T cell receptor beta chain. What it binds is unknown. The PCR contained 60 Vbeta and 13 Jbeta primers. Libraries were prepared by immunoSEQ multiplex PCR; TCRdb keeps only in-frame clonotypes and omits some of them. The repertoire holds about 190,000 clones, with around four fifths as singletons. This sample stems from a study of cytomegalovirus exposure and HLA in healthy donors. As for the study in general: Out of about 410 genotyped donors, roughly 80% belonged to the Caucasian-associated ancestry cluster.

Germline lookup yields CDR1 SGHNT and CDR2 YYREEE (reference sequence). The CDR3 is 18 residues long. J lost 0 bases, V lost 5 bases, and 6 bases had no gene match. Study results and caveats: A link between a missense DCLRE1C variant and TCR beta V- and J-gene trimming emerged from a later analysis. Among CMV-associated TCR beta chains, most appeared HLA-restricted in a later analysis. The study dropped some indistinguishable V segments, TRBV6-2 and TRBV6-3 among them.

The chain has TRBV5-4 and TRBJ2-2; the match to TRBD2 covers 14 bases. The sample taken for sequencing was PBMCs. This receptor was identified in a woman aged 45-65 years in good health and CMV-seropositive. The CDR3 DNA sequence: TGTGCCAGCAGGAGAGGACTAGCGGGGGGCGCGAACACCGGGGAGCTGTTTTTT. Translation: CASRRGLAGGANTGELFF. Combining the CDR3 with reference TRBV5-4 and TRBJ2-2 gives the whole variable domain ETGVTQSPTHLIKTRGQQVTLRCSSQSGHNTVSWYQQALGQGPQFIFQYYREEENGRGNFPPRFSGLQFPNYSSELNVNALELDDSALYLCASRRGLAGGANTGELFFGEGSRLTVL.